This T cell receptor beta chain was obtained from a study of OX40 agonist ivuxolimab in advanced cancers. About the investigation overall: The costimulatory receptor OX40 (CD134) was targeted by ivuxolimab, a fully human IgG2 agonistic monoclonal antibody. Intravenous ivuxolimab was administered to patients every 2 weeks at six dose levels: 0.01, 0.1, 0.3, 1.5, 3 and 10 mg/kg. Of the roughly 54 patients in dose escalation, about 20 had hepatocellular carcinoma, approximately 15 had melanoma, 9 had renal cell carcinoma and 9 had head and neck cancer. In the dose-escalation cohort, approximately 80% of patients were male, and the mean age was around 65 years with a range of about 20 to 90. Patients were allowed to have had prior anti-PD-1, anti-PD-L1 or anti-CTLA-4 therapy, and around 40% of the dose-escalation patients had previously received checkpoint inhibitors. Partial responses were achieved by three dose-escalation patients, of whom one had hepatocellular carcinoma and two had cutaneous melanoma. Peripheral TCRbeta sequencing was intended to test whether TCR sequence diversity was altered and clonal T-cell expansion was caused by ivuxolimab. The paper covers the monotherapy dose-escalation part of the phase I ivuxolimab trial, which included N ≈ 50 patients.

What the research found in general, with its limitations: After ivuxolimab, expanded clones were on average more numerous among CD8+ T cells than among CD4+ T cells. In partial responders in the 0.1-3.0 mg/kg groups, normalized peripheral clonal expansion was found to be among the lowest, especially among CD8+ T cells. Low levels of normalized T-cell clonal expansion were also seen in some patients who did not respond. Clonal expansion of both CD4+ and CD8+ blood T cells was observed from baseline to week 6 at doses 0.1 to 3.0 mg/kg. The antigen specificity of the clonally expanded peripheral T cells was not determined.

Patients with autoimmune disease history or receiving systemic immunosuppression were excluded from the trial. Peripheral blood for TCR sequencing was collected from all dose cohorts at baseline, on cycle 4 day 1, and on cycle 7 day 1. Samples were obtained from an open-label, multicenter, first-in-human phase I dose-escalation trial of ivuxolimab. Adults with locally advanced or metastatic melanoma, renal cell carcinoma, hepatocellular carcinoma or head and neck squamous cell carcinoma were enrolled in the trial. Before TCR sequencing, CD4+ T cells and CD8+ T cells were sorted from peripheral blood as separate populations. Genomic DNA was extracted from sorted cells for sequencing of the TCRbeta CDR3 region. The immunoSEQ Assay was used to sequence the TCRbeta CDR3 regions. TCRdb limited this immuneACCESS table to in-frame rearrangements with V and J called. A share of clones is missing; checked studies link under half to unresolved V genes, and the rest is unexplained. This sample lists about 82,000 clones; 70% to 90% were detected once. The ten largest clones add up to approximately 2% of the sample.

As regards this clone: The clone's antigen remains unknown. There are no base qualities to consult, and no much larger clone falls within one base.

The sequence was collected from an adult with an advanced solid tumor such as melanoma, head and neck, liver or kidney cancer. The material was CD4+ or CD8+ T cells sorted from blood, obtained in a trial of the OX40 agonist ivuxolimab.

The sequenced DNA: TGTGCCAGCAGGCCCTCGGGACTAGCGGACCTACGATGGCAGTACTTC. This encodes CASRPSGLADLRWQYF. The receptor chain draws on TRBV6-4 and TRBJ2-7, with 11 junctional bases fitting TRBD2. The germline V gene provides CDR1 MRHNA and CDR2 SNTAGT. V is pruned by 6 bases and J by 9 bases, leaving 16 bases of the junction without a gene match. The CDR3 runs 16 amino acids, cysteine and phenylalanine included. Only the CDR3 part of the read is kept: 48 bases, read in frame from the first base.